This T cell receptor beta chain is drawn from a study of T cell changes during pregnancy in multiple sclerosis. Clones were read by immunoSEQ multiplex PCR, and TCRdb kept only the in-frame ones, dropping some. The sample carries tens of thousands of clones, about nine tenths recorded once. The sequence derives from a female donor with multiple sclerosis, enrolled in a pregnancy study. The source material was peripheral blood, sampled before pregnancy.

The chain's CDR3 is CASSPKQGADEQYF. Here the CDR3 DNA reads TGTGCCAGTAGTCCCAAACAGGGGGCCGACGAGCAGTACTTC. The rearrangement links TRBV19 to TRBJ2-7; 9 nucleotides align to TRBD1. After removal of 5 bases from V and 5 bases from J, the junction contained 7 bases not matched to a gene. CDR1 is LNHDA and CDR2 is SQIVND in the germline V gene (reference sequence). The CDR3 totals 14 residues.